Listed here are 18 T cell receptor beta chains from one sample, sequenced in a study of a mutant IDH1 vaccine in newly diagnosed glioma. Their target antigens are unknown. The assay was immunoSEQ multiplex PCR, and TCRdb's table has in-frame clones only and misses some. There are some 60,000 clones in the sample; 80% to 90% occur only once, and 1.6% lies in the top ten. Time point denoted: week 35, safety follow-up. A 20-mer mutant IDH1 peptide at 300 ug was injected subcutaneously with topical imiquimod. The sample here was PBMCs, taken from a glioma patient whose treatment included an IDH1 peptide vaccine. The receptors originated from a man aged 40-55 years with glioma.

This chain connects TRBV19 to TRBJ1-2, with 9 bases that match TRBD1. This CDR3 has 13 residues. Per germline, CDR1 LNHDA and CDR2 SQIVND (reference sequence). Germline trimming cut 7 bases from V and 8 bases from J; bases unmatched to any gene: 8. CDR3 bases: TGTGCCAGTACCTTACAGGGGGCAGACGGCTACACCTTC. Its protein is CASTLQGADGYTF. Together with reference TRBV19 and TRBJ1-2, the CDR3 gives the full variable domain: DGGITQSPKYLFRKEGQNVTLSCEQNLNHDAMYWYRQDPGQGLRLIYYSQIVNDFQKGDIAEGYSVSREKKESFPLTVTSAQKNPTAFYLCASTLQGADGYTFGSGTRLTVV.

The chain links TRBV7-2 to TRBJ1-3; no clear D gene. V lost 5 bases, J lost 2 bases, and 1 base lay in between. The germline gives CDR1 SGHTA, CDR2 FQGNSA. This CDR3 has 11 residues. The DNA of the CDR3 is TGTGCCAGCAGCACTGGAAACACCATATATTTT. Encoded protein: CASSTGNTIYF.

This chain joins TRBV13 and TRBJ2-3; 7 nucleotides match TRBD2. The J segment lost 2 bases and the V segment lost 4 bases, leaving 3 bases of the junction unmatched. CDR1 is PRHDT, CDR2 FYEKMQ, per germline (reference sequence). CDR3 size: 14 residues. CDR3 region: CASSSGLITDTQYF. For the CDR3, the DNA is TGTGCCAGCAGCTCGGGACTAATCACAGATACGCAGTATTTT.

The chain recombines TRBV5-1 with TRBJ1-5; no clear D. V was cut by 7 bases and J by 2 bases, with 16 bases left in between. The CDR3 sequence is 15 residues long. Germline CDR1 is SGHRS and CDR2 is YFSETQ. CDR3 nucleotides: TGCGCCAGCCCGGAATGGATATTAGGCAATCAGCCCCAGCATTTT. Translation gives CASPEWILGNQPQHF.

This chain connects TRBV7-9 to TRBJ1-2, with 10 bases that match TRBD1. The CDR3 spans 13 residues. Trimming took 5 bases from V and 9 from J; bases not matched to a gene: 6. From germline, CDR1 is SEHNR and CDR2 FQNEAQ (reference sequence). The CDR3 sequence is CASSPDRGSRYTF. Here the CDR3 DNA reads TGTGCCAGCAGCCCGGACAGGGGGAGCCGCTACACCTTC.

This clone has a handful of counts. The CDR3 protein is CASTFGFAGVSDTQYF. CDR3 DNA sequence: TGTGCCAGTACCTTCGGATTCGCGGGAGTGTCGGATACGCAGTATTTT. The genes are TRBV19 and TRBJ2-3, with TRBD2 matching over 7 bases. From germline, CDR1 is LNHDA and CDR2 SQIVND (reference sequence). The CDR3 loop spans 16 amino acids. The V and J ends lost 7 bases and 6 bases, in that order; junction bases with no gene match: 16.

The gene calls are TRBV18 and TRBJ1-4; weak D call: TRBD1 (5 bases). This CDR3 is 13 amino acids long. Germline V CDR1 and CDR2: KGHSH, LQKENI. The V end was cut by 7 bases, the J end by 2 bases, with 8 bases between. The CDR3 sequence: CASCRATNEKLFF. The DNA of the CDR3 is TGTGCCAGCTGCAGGGCTACTAATGAAAAACTGTTTTTT.

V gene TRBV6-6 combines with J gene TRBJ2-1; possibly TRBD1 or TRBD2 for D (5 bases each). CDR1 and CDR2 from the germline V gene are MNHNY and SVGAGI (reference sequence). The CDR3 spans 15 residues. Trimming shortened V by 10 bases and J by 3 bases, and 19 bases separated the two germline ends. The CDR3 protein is CAIQKGLAVYNEQFF. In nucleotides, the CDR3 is TGTGCCATCCAGAAGGGGCTAGCAGTCTACAATGAGCAGTTCTTC.

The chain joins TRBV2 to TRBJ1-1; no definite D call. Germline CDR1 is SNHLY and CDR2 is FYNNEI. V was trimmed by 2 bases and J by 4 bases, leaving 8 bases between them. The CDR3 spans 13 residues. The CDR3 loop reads CASSERERTEAFF. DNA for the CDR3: TGTGCCAGCAGTGAAAGGGAACGCACTGAAGCTTTCTTT.

The CDR3 DNA sequence: TGTGCCAGCTCACCAGGGTCCCGGGGCGGGAGTCTATACGAGCAGTACTTC. This gives the protein CASSPGSRGGSLYEQYF. The chain joins TRBV18 to TRBJ2-7, with 7 bases aligning to TRBD2. This CDR3 comprises 17 residues. CDR1 KGHSH and CDR2 LQKENI come from the germline V gene. V dropped 2 bases and J dropped 4; count of bases not matched to a gene: 14.

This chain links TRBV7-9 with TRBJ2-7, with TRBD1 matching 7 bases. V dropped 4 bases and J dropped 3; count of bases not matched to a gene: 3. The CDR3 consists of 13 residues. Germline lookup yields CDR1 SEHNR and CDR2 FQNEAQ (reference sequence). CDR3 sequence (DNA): TGTGCCAGCAGCTACAGGACAGGCTACGAGCAGTACTTC. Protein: CASSYRTGYEQYF.

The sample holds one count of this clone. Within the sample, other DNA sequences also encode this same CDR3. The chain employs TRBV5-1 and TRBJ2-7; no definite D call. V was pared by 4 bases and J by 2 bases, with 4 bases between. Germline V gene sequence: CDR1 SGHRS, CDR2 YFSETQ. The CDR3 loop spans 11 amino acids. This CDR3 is CASSLAYEQYF. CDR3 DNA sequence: TGCGCCAGCAGCCTAGCCTACGAGCAGTACTTC.

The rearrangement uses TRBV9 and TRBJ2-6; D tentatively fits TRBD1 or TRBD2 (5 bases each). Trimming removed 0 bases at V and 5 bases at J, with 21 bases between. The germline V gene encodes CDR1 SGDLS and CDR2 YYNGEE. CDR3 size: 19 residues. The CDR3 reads CASSVERERGRVRANVLTF. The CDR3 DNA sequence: TGTGCCAGCAGCGTAGAGAGGGAGAGGGGAAGAGTACGGGCCAACGTCCTGACTTTC. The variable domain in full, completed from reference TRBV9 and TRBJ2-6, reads DSGVTQTPKHLITATGQRVTLRCSPRSGDLSVYWYQQSLDQGLQFLIQYYNGEERAKGNILERFSAQQFPDLHSELNLSSLELGDSALYFCASSVERERGRVRANVLTFGAGSRLTVL.

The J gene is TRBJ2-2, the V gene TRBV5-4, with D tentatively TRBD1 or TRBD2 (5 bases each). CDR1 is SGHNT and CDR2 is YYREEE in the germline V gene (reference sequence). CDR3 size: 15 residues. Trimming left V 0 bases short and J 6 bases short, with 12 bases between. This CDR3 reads CASSLGRVGAGELFF. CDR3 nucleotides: TGTGCCAGCAGCTTGGGGCGGGTAGGGGCCGGGGAGCTGTTTTTT.

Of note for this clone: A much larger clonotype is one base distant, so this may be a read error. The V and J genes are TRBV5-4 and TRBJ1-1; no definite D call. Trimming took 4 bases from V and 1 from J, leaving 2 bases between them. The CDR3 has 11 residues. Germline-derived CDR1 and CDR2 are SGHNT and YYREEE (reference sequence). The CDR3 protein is CASSGNTEAFF. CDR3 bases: TGTGCCAGCAGCGGGAACACTGAAGCTTTCTTT.

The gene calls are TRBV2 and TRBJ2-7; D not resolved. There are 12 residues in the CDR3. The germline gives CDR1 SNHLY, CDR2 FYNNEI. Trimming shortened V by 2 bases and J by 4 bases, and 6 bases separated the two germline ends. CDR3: CASSEFSYEQYF. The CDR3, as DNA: TGTGCCAGCAGTGAATTTTCATACGAGCAGTACTTC. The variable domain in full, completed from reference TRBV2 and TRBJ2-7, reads EPEVTQTPSHQVTQMGQEVILRCVPISNHLYFYWYRQILGQKVEFLVSFYNNEISEKSEIFDDQFSVERPDGSNFTLKIRSTKLEDSAMYFCASSEFSYEQYFGPGTRLTVT.

CDR3 nucleotide sequence: TGTGCCAGTCGAGGCACCTACGCTGAAGCTTTCTTT. Translating it yields CASRGTYAEAFF. V gene TRBV19 combines with J gene TRBJ1-1, with unresolved D. CDR1 and CDR2 from the germline V gene are LNHDA and SQIVND (reference sequence). This CDR3 is built from 12 residues. V shed 8 bases and J shed 6 bases, with 13 bases lying between them.

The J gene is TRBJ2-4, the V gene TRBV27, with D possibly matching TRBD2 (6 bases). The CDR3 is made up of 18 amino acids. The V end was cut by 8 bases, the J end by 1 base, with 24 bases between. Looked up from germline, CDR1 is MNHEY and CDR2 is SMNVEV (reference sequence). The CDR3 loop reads CASAPRAGLVAAKNIQYF. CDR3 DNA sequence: TGTGCCAGCGCGCCAAGGGCGGGGCTTGTCGCGGCCAAAAACATTCAGTACTTC.